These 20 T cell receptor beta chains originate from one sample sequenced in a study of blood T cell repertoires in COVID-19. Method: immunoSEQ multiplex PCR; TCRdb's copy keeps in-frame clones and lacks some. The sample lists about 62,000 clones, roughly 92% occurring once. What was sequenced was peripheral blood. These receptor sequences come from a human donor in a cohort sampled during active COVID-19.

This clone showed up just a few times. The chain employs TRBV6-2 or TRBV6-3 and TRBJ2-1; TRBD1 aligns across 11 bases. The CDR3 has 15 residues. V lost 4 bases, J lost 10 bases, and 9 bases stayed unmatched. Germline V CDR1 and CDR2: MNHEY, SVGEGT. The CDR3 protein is CASSSPGQGGYEQFF. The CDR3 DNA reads TGTGCCAGCAGTTCACCGGGACAGGGGGGGTACGAGCAGTTCTTC.

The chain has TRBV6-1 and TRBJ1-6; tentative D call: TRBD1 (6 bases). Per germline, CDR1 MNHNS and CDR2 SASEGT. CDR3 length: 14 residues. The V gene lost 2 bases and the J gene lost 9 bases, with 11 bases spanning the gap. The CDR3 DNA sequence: TGTGCCAGCAGTGAACGTCAGGGGTTTTCACCCCTCCACTTT. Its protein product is CASSERQGFSPLHF.

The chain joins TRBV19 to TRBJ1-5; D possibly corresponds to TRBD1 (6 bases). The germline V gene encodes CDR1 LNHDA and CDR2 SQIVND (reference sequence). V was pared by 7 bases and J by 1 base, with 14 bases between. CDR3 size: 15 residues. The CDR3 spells CASTDSGTSNQPQHF. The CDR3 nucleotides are TGTGCCAGTACTGATTCCGGGACAAGCAATCAGCCCCAGCATTTT.

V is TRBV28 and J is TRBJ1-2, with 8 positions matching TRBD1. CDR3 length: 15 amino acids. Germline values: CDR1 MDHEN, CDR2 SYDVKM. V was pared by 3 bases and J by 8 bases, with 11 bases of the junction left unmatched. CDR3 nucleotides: TGTGCCAGCAGTTTCGGGGACAGGATGCAGGGAGGCTACACCTTC. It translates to CASSFGDRMQGGYTF.

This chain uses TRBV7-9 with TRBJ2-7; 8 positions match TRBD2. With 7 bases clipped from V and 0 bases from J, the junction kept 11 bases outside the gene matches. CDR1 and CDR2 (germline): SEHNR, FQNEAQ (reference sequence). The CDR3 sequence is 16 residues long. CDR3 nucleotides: TGTGCCAGCACCTTGACGACTAGCGCTAGCTCCTACGAGCAGTACTTC. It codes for CASTLTTSASSYEQYF.

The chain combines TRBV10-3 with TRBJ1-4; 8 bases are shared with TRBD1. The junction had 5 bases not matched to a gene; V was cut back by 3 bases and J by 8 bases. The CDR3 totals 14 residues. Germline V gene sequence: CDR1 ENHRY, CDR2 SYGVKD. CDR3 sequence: CAISEGQGGEKLFF. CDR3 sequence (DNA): TGTGCCATCAGTGAAGGACAGGGAGGAGAAAAACTGTTTTTT.

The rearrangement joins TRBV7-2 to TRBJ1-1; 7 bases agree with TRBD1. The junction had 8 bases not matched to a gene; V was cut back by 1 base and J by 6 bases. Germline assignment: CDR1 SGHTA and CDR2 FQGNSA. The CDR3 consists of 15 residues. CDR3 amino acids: CASSLGGGQDPEAFF. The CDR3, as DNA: TGTGCCAGCAGCTTAGGAGGTGGACAGGACCCTGAAGCTTTCTTT.

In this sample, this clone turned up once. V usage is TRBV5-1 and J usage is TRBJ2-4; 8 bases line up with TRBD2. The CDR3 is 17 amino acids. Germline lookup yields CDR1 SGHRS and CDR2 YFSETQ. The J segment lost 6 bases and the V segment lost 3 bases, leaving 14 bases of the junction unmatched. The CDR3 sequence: CASSSPLEAGGGNIQYF. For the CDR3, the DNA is TGCGCCAGCAGCTCGCCACTAGAGGCGGGGGGTGGAAACATTCAGTACTTC.

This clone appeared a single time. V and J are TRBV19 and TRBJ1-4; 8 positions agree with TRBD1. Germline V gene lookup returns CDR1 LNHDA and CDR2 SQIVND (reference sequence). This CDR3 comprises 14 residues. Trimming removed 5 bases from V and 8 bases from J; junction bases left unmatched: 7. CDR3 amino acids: CASSAPGTGEKLFF. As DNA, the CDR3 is TGTGCCAGTAGTGCCCCCGGGACAGGCGAAAAACTGTTTTTT.

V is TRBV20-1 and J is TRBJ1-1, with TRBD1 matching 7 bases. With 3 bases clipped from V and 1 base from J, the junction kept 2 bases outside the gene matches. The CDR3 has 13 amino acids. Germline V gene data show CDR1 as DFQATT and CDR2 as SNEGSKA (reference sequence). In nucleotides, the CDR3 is TGCAGTGCTAGTTACAGGGGGAACACTGAAGCTTTCTTT. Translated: CSASYRGNTEAFF.

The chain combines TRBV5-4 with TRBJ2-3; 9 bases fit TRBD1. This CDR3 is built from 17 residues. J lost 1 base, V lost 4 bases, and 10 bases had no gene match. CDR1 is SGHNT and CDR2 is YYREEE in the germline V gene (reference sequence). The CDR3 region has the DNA TGTGCCAGCAGCCTGATAGGACAGGGGTGGGGCACAGATACGCAGTATTTT. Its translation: CASSLIGQGWGTDTQYF.

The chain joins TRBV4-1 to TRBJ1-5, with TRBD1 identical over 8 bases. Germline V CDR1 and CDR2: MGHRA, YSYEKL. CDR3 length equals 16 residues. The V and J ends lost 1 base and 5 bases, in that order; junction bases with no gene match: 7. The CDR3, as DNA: TGCGCCAGCAGCCAAGGTGAGGGACAGGACTATCAGCCCCAGCATTTT. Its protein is CASSQGEGQDYQPQHF.

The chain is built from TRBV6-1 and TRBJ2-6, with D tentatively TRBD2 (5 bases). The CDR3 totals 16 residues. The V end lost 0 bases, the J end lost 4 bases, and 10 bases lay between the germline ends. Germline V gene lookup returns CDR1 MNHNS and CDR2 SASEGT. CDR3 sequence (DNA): TGTGCCAGCAGTGAAGCGAGGGCGCGAGGGGCCAACGTCCTGACTTTC. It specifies CASSEARARGANVLTF.

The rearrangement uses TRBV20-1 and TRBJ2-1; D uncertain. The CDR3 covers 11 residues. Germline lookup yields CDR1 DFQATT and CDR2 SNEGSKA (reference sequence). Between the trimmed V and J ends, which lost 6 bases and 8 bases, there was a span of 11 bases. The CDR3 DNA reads TGCAGTGCCAATACTCGGGATGAGCAGTTCTTC. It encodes CSANTRDEQFF.

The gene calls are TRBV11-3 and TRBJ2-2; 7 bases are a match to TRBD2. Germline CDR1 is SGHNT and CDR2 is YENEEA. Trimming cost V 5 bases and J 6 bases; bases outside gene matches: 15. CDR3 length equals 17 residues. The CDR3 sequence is CASSPREGGVNSGELFF. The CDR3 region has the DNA TGTGCCAGCAGCCCTAGGGAGGGAGGAGTGAATTCCGGGGAGCTGTTTTTT. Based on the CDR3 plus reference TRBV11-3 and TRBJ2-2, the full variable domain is EAGVVQSPRYKIIEKKQPVAFWCNPISGHNTLYWYLQNLGQGPELLIRYENEEAVDDSQLPKDRFSAERLKGVDSTLKIQPAELGDSAVYLCASSPREGGVNSGELFFGEGSRLTVL.

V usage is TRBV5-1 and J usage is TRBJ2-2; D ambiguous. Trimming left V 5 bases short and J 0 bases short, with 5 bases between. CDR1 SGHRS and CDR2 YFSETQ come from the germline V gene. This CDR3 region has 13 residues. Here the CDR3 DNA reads TGCGCCAGCAGTCATCCGAACACCGGGGAGCTGTTTTTT. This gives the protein CASSHPNTGELFF.

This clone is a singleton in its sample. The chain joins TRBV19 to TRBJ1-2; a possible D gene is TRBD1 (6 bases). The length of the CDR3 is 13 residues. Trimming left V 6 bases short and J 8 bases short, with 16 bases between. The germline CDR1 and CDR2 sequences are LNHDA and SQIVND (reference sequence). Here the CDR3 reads CASRPNRDGGYTF. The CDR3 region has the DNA TGTGCCAGTAGGCCCAACAGGGACGGGGGCTACACCTTC.

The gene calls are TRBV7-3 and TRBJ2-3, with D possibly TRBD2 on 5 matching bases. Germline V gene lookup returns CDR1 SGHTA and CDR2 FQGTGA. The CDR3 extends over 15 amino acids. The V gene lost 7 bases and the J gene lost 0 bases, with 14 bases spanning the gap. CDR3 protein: CASTKWGESTDTQYF. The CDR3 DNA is TGTGCCAGCACCAAATGGGGAGAAAGCACAGATACGCAGTATTTT.

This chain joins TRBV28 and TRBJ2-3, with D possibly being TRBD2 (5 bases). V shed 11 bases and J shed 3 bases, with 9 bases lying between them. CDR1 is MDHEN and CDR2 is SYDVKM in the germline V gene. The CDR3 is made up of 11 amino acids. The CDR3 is CAVRGTDTQYF. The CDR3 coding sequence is TGTGCCGTTCGCGGGACAGATACGCAGTATTTT.

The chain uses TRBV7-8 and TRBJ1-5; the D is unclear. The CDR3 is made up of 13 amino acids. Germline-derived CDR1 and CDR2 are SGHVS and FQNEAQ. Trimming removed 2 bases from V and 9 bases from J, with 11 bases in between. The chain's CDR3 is CASSLSPGGPQHF. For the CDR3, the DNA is TGTGCCAGCAGCTTATCCCCCGGCGGGCCCCAGCATTTT.